This entry describes one T cell receptor (beta chain). Its matching antigen is unknown. This could be a read error, since a much larger clone is one nucleotide away. This sample stems from a study of tumor-infiltrating lymphocytes in primary liver carcinoma. Study-level points and caveats: Between tumor regions, pairs overlapped more than tumor-adjacent and tumor-blood pairs did.

Researchers drew blood RNA from unsorted whole blood and extracted germline DNA as well. The researchers produced TCR beta cDNA from around 0.5 ug total RNA with a constant-region primer. ARM-PCR was slightly modified, and three nested multiplex PCR rounds with it gave rise to the TCR beta libraries. TCRdb analysed the multiplex PCR reads with MiXCR anew, one entry per CDR3 protein. This sample has roughly 330,000 distinct CDR3 sequences; 65% occur once, and the top ten carry roughly 6.5%. Sequencing input: peripheral blood. The TCR comes from a man aged 40-55 years with primary liver carcinoma and hepatitis B virus infection.

The CDR3 region is CANSQTSEAYEQYF. Written as DNA, the CDR3 is TGTGCCAACAGCCAGACTAGCGAAGCCTACGAGCAGTACTTC. The chain couples TRBV5-6 to TRBJ2-7, with TRBD2 matching 8 bases. The CDR3 spans 14 residues. CDR1 and CDR2 from the germline V gene are SGHDT and YYEEEE.